What follows are 11 T cell receptor beta chains derived from one specimen sequenced in a study of beta chain features in type 1 diabetes. The whole isolated RNA underwent reverse transcription, so sequencing captured expressed TCRB transcripts. The method was immunoSEQ multiplex PCR; TCRdb's version includes in-frame clones alone and lacks a portion of them. The sample lists 150,000 to 160,000 clones, more than 9.5% occurring once. Sequencing used central memory CD4+ T cells from blood. Every receptor here comes from a young man in good health.

The rearrangement links TRBV6-6 to TRBJ1-5; no firm D call. This CDR3 has 14 residues. V dropped 8 bases and J dropped 0 bases, with 11 bases sitting between them. CDR1 is MNHNY and CDR2 is SVGAGI in the germline V gene (reference sequence). The CDR3 spells CASRGGDSNQPQHF. CDR3 nucleotides: TGTGCCAGCCGAGGAGGCGATAGCAATCAGCCCCAGCATTTT.

The V and J genes are TRBV19 and TRBJ2-1; 11 nucleotides match TRBD2. Germline lookup yields CDR1 LNHDA and CDR2 SQIVND (reference sequence). V was pared by 5 bases and J by 0 bases, with 3 bases of the junction left unmatched. The CDR3 contains 16 residues. The CDR3 DNA is TGTGCCAGTAGTCTCACTAGCGGGAGCTCCTACAATGAGCAGTTCTTC. Its protein product is CASSLTSGSSYNEQFF.

The chain's CDR3 is CASSGDRGSVHEQYF. CDR3 bases: TGTGCCAGCAGTGGTGACAGGGGTTCCGTCCACGAGCAGTACTTC. V and J are TRBV2 and TRBJ2-7, with 8 nucleotides matching TRBD1. The CDR3 is 15 amino acids. V dropped 4 bases and J dropped 5; count of bases not matched to a gene: 10. The germline gives CDR1 SNHLY, CDR2 FYNNEI.

The V gene is TRBV6-6, the J gene TRBJ2-7, with 7 bases that match TRBD2. CDR1 is MNHNY and CDR2 is SVGAGI in the germline V gene (reference sequence). This CDR3 has 15 residues. V trimming: 2 bases; J trimming: 1 base; junction bases outside the gene matches: 5. DNA for the CDR3: TGTGCCAGCAGTTACAGAGCGGGGCTTTCCTACGAGCAGTACTTC. Translated, it gives CASSYRAGLSYEQYF.

The CDR3 DNA follows: TGTGCTAGTGGTAGGACAGGGGGCGGAGAGACCCAGTACTTC. Translated: CASGRTGGGETQYF. The gene calls are TRBV12-5 and TRBJ2-5; 11 bases match TRBD1. CDR3 length: 14 amino acids. The germline gives CDR1 LGHNT, CDR2 FRNRAP. V gave up 5 bases and J gave up 4 bases; unmatched junction bases: 3.

This clone has only a few counts. This chain uses TRBV7-9 with TRBJ1-6; the D is unclear. V shed 4 bases and J shed 7 bases, with 14 bases lying between them. Germline V lookup: CDR1 SEHNR, CDR2 FQNEAQ (reference sequence). The CDR3 is 15 residues long. This CDR3 is CASSYGRPQNSPLHF. The CDR3 bases are TGTGCCAGCAGCTACGGCAGGCCCCAGAATTCACCCCTCCACTTT.

For this clone: Since a much larger clone is just one base distant, this may be a read error. V usage is TRBV18 and J usage is TRBJ2-3, with D unresolved. There are 15 residues in the CDR3. In germline, CDR1 is KGHSH, CDR2 LQKENI. For the CDR3, the DNA is TGTGCCATCTCACCCCGGCCCCTCGGTAAAGATACGCAGTATTTT. Protein sequence: CAISPRPLGKDTQYF.

The sample holds a few counts of this clone. The rearrangement links TRBV9 to TRBJ1-6; maybe TRBD1 (5 bases). Trimming removed 2 bases at V and 10 bases at J, with 13 bases between. The CDR3 is made up of 14 amino acids. Germline V gene data show CDR1 as SGDLS and CDR2 as YYNGEE. The CDR3 protein is CASSVESQGSPLHF. CDR3 nucleotides: TGTGCCAGCAGCGTCGAAAGTCAGGGATCACCCCTCCACTTT.

The gene calls are TRBV27 and TRBJ2-4; 10 bases agree with TRBD1. Germline CDR1 MNHEY, CDR2 SMNVEV (reference sequence). CDR3 length: 15 amino acids. The J segment lost 8 bases and the V segment lost 4 bases, leaving 8 bases of the junction unmatched. The CDR3 nucleotides are TGTGCCAGCAGTTGGGGACAGGGGCGGCAGGACATTCAGTACTTC. This sequence encodes CASSWGQGRQDIQYF.

The V and J genes are TRBV4-1 and TRBJ2-2; D is perhaps TRBD1 or TRBD2 (5 bases each). The length of the CDR3 is 17 residues. V lost 4 bases and J 0 bases, leaving 15 bases between the germline ends. Germline V CDR1 and CDR2: MGHRA, YSYEKL. The CDR3 nucleotides read TGCGCCAGCAGCCTCGAAGCGGCAGGGCCGAACACCGGGGAGCTGTTTTTT. It encodes CASSLEAAGPNTGELFF.

This clone was picked up a small number of times. This sequence joins TRBV29-1 and TRBJ1-4; a possible D gene is TRBD1 (5 bases). This CDR3 is 13 amino acids long. Trimming cost V 5 bases and J 5 bases, with 12 bases left between them. The germline CDR1 and CDR2 sequences are SQVTM and ANQGSEA. CDR3 in DNA: TGCAGCGTTAAGCGGGACGTCAATGAAAAACTGTTTTTT. This translates into CSVKRDVNEKLFF.